These T cell receptor beta chains were read from a single sample in a study of shared clonotypes between healthy human individuals. TCRdb's table, derived via immunoSEQ multiplex PCR, lists solely in-frame clones and lacks some. The sample lists around 1,900,000 clones, about 94% occurring once. Sequencing was done on a sample of naive CD8+ T cells from PBMCs. These receptors originate from a young man in good health. Some clones in this sample may be carry-over from other donors' samples. Both conserved end residues are part of each CDR3. A D gene is named only where the DNA matches it firmly. Clone sizes are given selectively: once, few, many, or a class where the clone is expanded.

>TRBV7-9|TRBJ2-1|TRBD1|-
CASSLTGQSNEQFF
TGTGCCAGCAGCCTTACGGGACAGTCAAATGAGCAGTTCTTC
>TRBV7-9|TRBJ2-3|TRBD2|-
CASSPSVISGTTGRTQYF
TGTGCCAGCAGCCCCTCTGTCATTAGCGGGACCACGGGGCGGACGCAGTATTTT
>TRBV28|TRBJ2-1|-|-
CASRGERDRSYNEQFF
TGTGCCAGCAGGGGGGAGAGGGATCGGTCCTACAATGAGCAGTTCTTC
>TRBV5-1|TRBJ1-1|-|-
CASSYGVTNTEAFF
TGCGCCAGCAGCTACGGGGTGACGAACACTGAAGCTTTCTTT
>TRBV7-9|TRBJ2-7|-|-
CASRLPDGPMQYF
TGTGCCAGCAGATTACCGGACGGCCCGATGCAGTACTTC
>TRBV5-1|TRBJ1-5|-|-
CASSLEDRSNQPQHF
TGCGCCAGCAGCTTAGAGGACCGTAGCAATCAGCCCCAGCATTTT
>TRBV19|TRBJ2-1|TRBD2|-
CASSIDREGSYNEQFF
TGTGCCAGTAGTATAGATCGGGAGGGATCCTACAATGAGCAGTTCTTC
>TRBV27|TRBJ2-7|-|-
CASSLGLEQYF
TGTGCCAGCAGTTTAGGGCTCGAGCAGTACTTC
>TRBV19|TRBJ1-5|TRBD1|-
CASKAKGQRNQPQHF
TGTGCCAGTAAGGCAAAGGGACAGCGCAATCAGCCCCAGCATTTT
>TRBV18|TRBJ2-1|-|-
CASSPPVRQVGEQFF
TGTGCCAGCTCACCACCGGTCAGACAGGTGGGTGAGCAGTTCTTC
>TRBV7-6|TRBJ2-6|TRBD2|-
CASSLMTSGNGANVLTF
TGTGCCAGCAGCTTAATGACTAGCGGGAACGGGGCCAACGTCCTGACTTTC
>TRBV5-4|TRBJ2-3|-|-
CASSPDGGTDTQYF
TGTGCCAGCAGCCCCGACGGGGGCACAGATACGCAGTATTTT
>TRBV28|TRBJ1-5|-|-
CASSPDLGEGQPQHF
TGTGCCAGCAGTCCAGACCTAGGGGAAGGTCAGCCCCAGCATTTT
>TRBV28|TRBJ2-1|-|-
CASRVEGSYNEQFF
TGTGCCAGCAGAGTGGAGGGCTCCTACAATGAGCAGTTCTTC
>TRBV4-1|TRBJ2-7|-|-
CASSQDLGSSYEQYF
TGCGCCAGCAGCCAAGATTTGGGGAGCTCCTACGAGCAGTACTTC
>TRBV4-1|TRBJ1-1|TRBD1|-
CASSQKDRSDTEAFF
TGCGCCAGCAGCCAAAAGGACAGGTCCGACACTGAAGCTTTCTTT
>TRBV7-2|TRBJ2-7|-|-
CASSLGVALYEQYF
TGTGCCAGCAGCTTAGGGGTAGCTCTATACGAGCAGTACTTC
>TRBV11-2|TRBJ2-2|-|-
CASSLDWGPGELFF
TGTGCCAGCAGCTTAGATTGGGGACCGGGGGAGCTGTTTTTT
>TRBV6-4|TRBJ2-3|-|-
CASSDSGTSVDTQYF
TGTGCCAGCAGTGACTCAGGAACGTCCGTAGATACGCAGTATTTT
>TRBV30|TRBJ1-5|-|-
CAWTPMGSYWQPQHF
TGTGCCTGGACACCCATGGGCTCATATTGGCAGCCCCAGCATTTT
>TRBV28|TRBJ1-5|-|-
CASNDILNSNQPQHF
TGTGCCAGTAACGACATACTTAATAGCAATCAGCCCCAGCATTTT
>TRBV19|TRBJ2-7|-|-
CASSITLTYEQYF
TGTGCCAGTAGTATCACGCTTACCTACGAGCAGTACTTC
>TRBV5-1|TRBJ1-1|-|-
CASSFGRGTEAFF
TGCGCCAGCAGCTTTGGTCGTGGCACTGAAGCTTTCTTT
>TRBV7-9|TRBJ2-2|TRBD2|-
CASSTKREQPTGELFF
TGTGCCAGCTCAACTAAGCGGGAGCAGCCCACCGGGGAGCTGTTTTTT
>TRBV9|TRBJ2-7|TRBD2|-
CASSNGLANSYEQYF
TGTGCCAGCAGCAATGGACTAGCGAACTCCTACGAGCAGTACTTC
>TRBV5-1|TRBJ2-7|TRBD1|-
CASSGTGNEQYF
TGCGCCAGCAGCGGGACAGGGAACGAGCAGTACTTC
>TRBV5-6|TRBJ2-3|-|-
CASSPYQTRPSQYF
TGTGCCAGCAGCCCGTACCAGACGCGGCCTTCGCAGTATTTT
>TRBV10-2|TRBJ2-7|-|-
CASSESNRDYEQYF
TGCGCCAGCAGTGAGTCGAACAGGGACTACGAGCAGTACTTC
>TRBV7-3|TRBJ2-5|-|once
CASSLTTAFQETQYF
TGTGCCAGCAGCTTAACTACGGCATTCCAAGAGACCCAGTACTTC
>TRBV27|TRBJ2-7|TRBD2|-
CASSQIGASGSYEQYF
TGTGCCAGCAGCCAAATCGGGGCTAGCGGGTCCTACGAGCAGTACTTC
>TRBV11-2|TRBJ2-2|-|-
CASSAPQDTGELFF
TGTGCCAGCAGCGCTCCCCAGGATACCGGGGAGCTGTTTTTT
>TRBV5-1|TRBJ2-7|TRBD2|-
CASSRTSGTYEQYF
TGCGCCAGCAGCCGGACTAGCGGTACCTACGAGCAGTACTTC
>TRBV27|TRBJ2-4|-|-
CASSFHYLGAKNIQYF
TGTGCCAGCAGTTTTCACTATCTTGGGGCCAAAAACATTCAGTACTTC
>TRBV6-6|TRBJ1-2|-|-
CASSYSAGADGYTF
TGTGCCAGCAGTTACTCGGCAGGGGCGGATGGCTACACCTTC
>TRBV27|TRBJ2-7|TRBD2|-
CASNPGGVSYEQYF
TGTGCCAGCAACCCGGGGGGAGTCTCCTACGAGCAGTACTTC
>TRBV9|TRBJ2-1|TRBD2|-
CASSDGLSGRADANEQFF
TGTGCCAGCAGCGACGGACTTAGCGGGAGGGCCGATGCCAATGAGCAGTTCTTC
>TRBV7-9|TRBJ2-7|TRBD1|once
CASSLGDRRLYEQYF
TGTGCCAGCAGCTTAGGGGACAGGAGGCTCTACGAGCAGTACTTC
>TRBV7-9|TRBJ1-2|TRBD1|-
CASRPGTGNYGYTF
TGTGCCAGCAGACCCGGGACAGGGAACTATGGCTACACCTTC
>TRBV9|TRBJ1-2|TRBD1|-
CASSVGPGGQGILGYTF
TGTGCCAGCAGCGTAGGACCCGGGGGACAGGGGATTCTCGGCTACACCTTC
>TRBV27|TRBJ2-1|TRBD2|-
CASSLPSGRGYNEQFF
TGTGCCAGCAGTTTACCTAGCGGGAGGGGGTACAATGAGCAGTTCTTC
>TRBV28|TRBJ2-5|-|-
CASSPDGPLQETQYF
TGTGCCAGCAGCCCGGACGGCCCGTTACAAGAGACCCAGTACTTC
>TRBV18|TRBJ1-4|-|-
CASSYDPTPFNEKLFF
TGTGCCAGCTCTTACGACCCTACCCCTTTTAATGAAAAACTGTTTTTT
>TRBV19|TRBJ2-5|TRBD1|-
CASSPTRQGAPQETQYF
TGTGCCAGTAGTCCAACTCGGCAGGGGGCACCTCAAGAGACCCAGTACTTC
>TRBV9|TRBJ2-3|-|-
CASSEGWAVTDTQYF
TGTGCCAGCAGCGAAGGGTGGGCCGTAACAGATACGCAGTATTTT
>TRBV7-3|TRBJ2-2|TRBD2|-
CASSSGTSGIVTGELFF
TGTGCCAGCAGCTCCGGGACTAGCGGGATTGTTACCGGGGAGCTGTTTTTT
>TRBV28|TRBJ2-7|-|-
CASSLQGTSEQYF
TGTGCCAGCAGTTTACAGGGGACGAGCGAGCAGTACTTC